The rows below give T cell receptor beta chains drawn from one sample of a study of CD8+CD57+ T cells in acquired aplastic anemia. TCRdb fed the reads into MiXCR, producing one record per CDR3 protein. The table shows fewer than 200,000 distinct CDR3 sequences, with 71% occurring only once. Sequencing was performed on sorted CD4+, CD8+, or CD8+CD57+ T cells (not recorded which) from PBMCs. Every receptor here comes from a human donor with aplastic anemia. Both conserved end residues are trimmed from each CDR3.

j_call v_call cdr3_aa
TRBJ1-2 TRBV7-9 ASSSYQGANYGYT
TRBJ2-7 TRBV5-6 ASSPEVGQGAAEQY
TRBJ2-5 TRBV12-3/TRBV12-4 ASSTPGQGSRGETQY
TRBJ2-5 TRBV29-1 SVVSQGIVKTQY
TRBJ2-3 TRBV24-1 ATSDWGQGGGPTDTQY
TRBJ2-7 TRBV16 ASSQPSGVGQY
TRBJ2-7 TRBV2 ASSPGPKTSLEQY
TRBJ1-1 TRBV27 ASSWGPGGTNTEAF
TRBJ1-2 TRBV20-1 SARRRDNYGYT
TRBJ1-1 TRBV7-9 ASSSAGHHTEAF
TRBJ2-1 TRBV2 ASRRKQEFRTGGSYNEQF
TRBJ2-7 TRBV3-1 ASSQDNAYEQY
TRBJ2-7 TRBV11-3 ASSFGLGSYEQY
TRBJ2-1 TRBV7-8 ASSLALGGPNEQF
TRBJ2-7 TRBV5-1 ASSWDISYEQY
TRBJ1-2 TRBV9 ASSEEGGAMYGYT
TRBJ1-1 TRBV7-2 ASSLGRREAF
TRBJ2-3 TRBV6-4 ASSSTERADTQY
TRBJ1-4 TRBV2 ASSKTAQNEKLF
TRBJ2-3 TRBV5-4 ASSLVSLGPSTDTQY
TRBJ2-7 TRBV7-9 ASSSPYGTSYEQY
TRBJ2-5 TRBV2 ASTGANGIETQY
TRBJ1-1 TRBV9 ASSVGGSVDTEAF
TRBJ2-7 TRBV20-1 SARGRAWNYEQY
TRBJ2-1 TRBV29-1 SVAGWVYDEQF
TRBJ2-5 TRBV24-1 ATSDFRTKETQY
TRBJ2-7 TRBV7-2 ASSLYGTYEQY
TRBJ2-3 TRBV19 ASSIAGGAGDTQY
TRBJ2-3 TRBV5-5 ASSLTSSTDTQY
TRBJ1-3 TRBV20-1 SARDQEVSGNTIY
TRBJ1-2 TRBV20-1 SARVSDRTSYGYT
TRBJ1-5 TRBV9 ASSVGDFMQETQH
TRBJ2-3 TRBV5-8 ASSAPHRDSTDTQY
TRBJ1-2 TRBV20-1 SASLQGYGYT
TRBJ1-1 TRBV6-5 ASSYTPGGATTEAF
TRBJ1-2 TRBV9 ASSAGDGDFEDGYT
TRBJ2-6 TRBV28 ATDQDNSASGANVLT
TRBJ1-2 TRBV27 ASSLGGSGYT
. TRBV20-1 SAREDGTGPDLETQY
TRBJ1-1 TRBV9 ASSVGFTEAS
TRBJ1-2 TRBV7-3 ASSLQGPNYGYT
TRBJ1-2 TRBV7-2 ASSLAGVGGYT
TRBJ1-6 TRBV7-8 ASSFAIPGNSPLH
TRBJ2-3 TRBV20-1 SARDNRDYNEQY
TRBJ2-1 TRBV29-1 SVVRSLEEQF
TRBJ2-7 TRBV7-8 ASSVTGTYEQY
TRBJ1-1 TRBV20-1 SASPAGTLNTEAF
TRBJ1-1 TRBV7-3 ASSLGGARNTEAF
TRBJ1-1 TRBV20-1 SARGDTEAF
TRBJ2-1 TRBV10-3 AISVGTGAPNEQF
TRBJ1-5 TRBV2 ASSAFGQGAQPQH
TRBJ2-2 TRBV2 ASSGDRGPTGELF
TRBJ1-2 TRBV7-9 ASSSPRGGPGYGYT
TRBJ1-1 TRBV6-5 ASSERYGGEAF
TRBJ2-5 TRBV7-8 ASSVHRDTQETQY
TRBJ1-6 TRBV14 ASSQIRGDGSSPLH
TRBJ1-6 TRBV2 ASRAPGSSYNSPLH
TRBJ2-3 TRBV6-4 ASSDSRDRGADTQY
TRBJ2-1 TRBV25-1 ASSSGGFLNEQF